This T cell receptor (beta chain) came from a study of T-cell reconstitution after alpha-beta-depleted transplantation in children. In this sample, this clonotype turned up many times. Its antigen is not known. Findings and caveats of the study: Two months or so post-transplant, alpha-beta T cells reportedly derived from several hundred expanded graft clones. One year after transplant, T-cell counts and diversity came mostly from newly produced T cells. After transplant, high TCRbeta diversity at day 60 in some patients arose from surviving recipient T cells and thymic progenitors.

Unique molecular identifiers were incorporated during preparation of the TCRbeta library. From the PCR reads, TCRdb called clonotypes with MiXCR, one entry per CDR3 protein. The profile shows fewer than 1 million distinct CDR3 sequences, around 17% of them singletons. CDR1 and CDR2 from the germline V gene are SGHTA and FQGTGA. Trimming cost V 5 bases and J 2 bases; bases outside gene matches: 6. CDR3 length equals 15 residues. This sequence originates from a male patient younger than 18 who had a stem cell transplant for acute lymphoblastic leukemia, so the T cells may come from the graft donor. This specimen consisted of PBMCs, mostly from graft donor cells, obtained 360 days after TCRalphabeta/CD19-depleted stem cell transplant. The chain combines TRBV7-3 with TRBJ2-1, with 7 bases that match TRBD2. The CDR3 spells CASSPSGTTYNEQFF. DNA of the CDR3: TGTGCCAGCAGCCCCTCCGGGACTACCTACAATGAGCAGTTCTTC.